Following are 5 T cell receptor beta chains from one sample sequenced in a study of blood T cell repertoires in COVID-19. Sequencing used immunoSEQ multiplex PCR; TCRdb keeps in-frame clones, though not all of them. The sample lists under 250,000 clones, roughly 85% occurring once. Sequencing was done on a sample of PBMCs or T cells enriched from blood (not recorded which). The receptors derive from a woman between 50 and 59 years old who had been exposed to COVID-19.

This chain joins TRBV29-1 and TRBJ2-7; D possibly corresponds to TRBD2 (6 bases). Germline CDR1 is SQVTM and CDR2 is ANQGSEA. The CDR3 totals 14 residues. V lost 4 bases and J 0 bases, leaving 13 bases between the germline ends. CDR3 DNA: TGCAGCGTTGTTCGTGGGACTTACTCCTACGAGCAGTACTTC. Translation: CSVVRGTYSYEQYF.

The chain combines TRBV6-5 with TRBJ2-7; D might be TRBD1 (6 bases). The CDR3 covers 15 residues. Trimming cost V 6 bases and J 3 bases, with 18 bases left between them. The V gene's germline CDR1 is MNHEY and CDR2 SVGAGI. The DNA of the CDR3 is TGTGCCAGCAGAACCCTGACAGGTGATATCTACGAGCAGTACTTC. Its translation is CASRTLTGDIYEQYF.

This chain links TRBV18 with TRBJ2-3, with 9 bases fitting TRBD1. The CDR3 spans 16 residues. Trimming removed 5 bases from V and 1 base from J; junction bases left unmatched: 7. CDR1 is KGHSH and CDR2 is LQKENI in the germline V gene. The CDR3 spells CASSALTGGGTDTQYF. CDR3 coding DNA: TGTGCCAGCTCAGCATTGACAGGGGGAGGCACAGATACGCAGTATTTT.

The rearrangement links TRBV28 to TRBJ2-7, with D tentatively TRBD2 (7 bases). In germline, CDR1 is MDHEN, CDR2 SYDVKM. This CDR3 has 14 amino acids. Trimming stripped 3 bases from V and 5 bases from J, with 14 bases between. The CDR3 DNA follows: TGTGCCAGCAGTTTGGGGGGGGCGGGGCACGAGCAGTACTTC. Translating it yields CASSLGGAGHEQYF.

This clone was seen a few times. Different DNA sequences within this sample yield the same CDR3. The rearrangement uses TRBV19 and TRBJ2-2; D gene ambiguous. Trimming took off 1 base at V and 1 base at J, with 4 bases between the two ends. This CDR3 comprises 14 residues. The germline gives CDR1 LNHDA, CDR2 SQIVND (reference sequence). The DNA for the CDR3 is TGTGCCAGTAGTATAGCCGGGAACACCGGGGAGCTGTTTTTT. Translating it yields CASSIAGNTGELFF.